This T cell receptor (beta chain) was observed in a study of blood T cell repertoires in COVID-19. The wider study: Acute and convalescent COVID-19 specimens originated in the United States, Italy and Spain. T cells, B-cell-depleted T cells, or PBMCs provided the cDNA or gDNA that served as material.

The authors' processing: Reference gene primer amplification gave estimated nucleated cell counts. Here immunoSEQ multiplex PCR was the method, and the copy in TCRdb shows in-frame clones only, minus some. That table supplies the V and J calls and clone size; D and trimming were determined from the DNA. This sample has around 160,000 clones; about nine tenths occur once, and the top ten carry over 2%. V lost 5 bases and J lost 8; bases outside the gene matches: 3. CDR3 length: 14 amino acids. Germline-derived CDR1 and CDR2 are SNHLY and FYNNEI. The sequenced sample was peripheral blood. The receptor was isolated from a human donor in a cohort sampled during active COVID-19. The V call is TRBV2, the J call TRBJ1-6; 10 positions agree with TRBD1. The CDR3 sequence: CASSWDRGYSPLHF. CDR3 nucleotides: TGTGCCAGCAGTTGGGACAGGGGATATTCACCCCTCCACTTT.